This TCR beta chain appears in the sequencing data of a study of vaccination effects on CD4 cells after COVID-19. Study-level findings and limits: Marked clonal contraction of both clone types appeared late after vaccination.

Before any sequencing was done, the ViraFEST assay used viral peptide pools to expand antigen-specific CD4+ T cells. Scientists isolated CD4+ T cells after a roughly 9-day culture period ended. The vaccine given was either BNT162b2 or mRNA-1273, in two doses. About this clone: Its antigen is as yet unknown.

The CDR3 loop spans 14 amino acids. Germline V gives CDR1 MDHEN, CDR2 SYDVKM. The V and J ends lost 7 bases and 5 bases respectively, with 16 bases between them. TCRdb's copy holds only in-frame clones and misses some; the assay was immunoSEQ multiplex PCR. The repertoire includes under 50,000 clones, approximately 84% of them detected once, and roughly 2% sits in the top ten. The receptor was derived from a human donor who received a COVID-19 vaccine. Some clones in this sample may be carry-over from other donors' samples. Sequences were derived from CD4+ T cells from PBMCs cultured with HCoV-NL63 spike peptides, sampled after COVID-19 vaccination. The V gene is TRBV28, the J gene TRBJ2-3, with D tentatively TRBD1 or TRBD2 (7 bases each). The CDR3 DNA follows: TGTGCCAGCACTCAGGGGGGGCCGAGAGATACGCAGTATTTT. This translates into CASTQGGPRDTQYF.